Following are 3 T cell receptor beta chains from one sample sequenced in a study of T cells in Graves' hyperthyroidism and ophthalmopathy. TCR beta CDR3 regions were amplified from RNA. An initial round of RT-PCR targeting the TCR CDR3 relied on the HTBI primer set. TCRdb re-derived calls from the multiplex PCR reads in MiXCR, one entry per CDR3 protein. The table records more than 600,000 distinct CDR3 sequences, about a sixth of them present only once. Sequenced input: blood. The receptors shown here come from a man between 18 and 29 years old with Graves' hyperthyroidism.

Details on this clonotype: Just one base apart from a much larger clone, this may be a read error. The chain has TRBV5-5 and TRBJ2-3; D possibly corresponds to TRBD2 (6 bases). Looked up from germline, CDR1 is SGHKS and CDR2 is YYEKEE (reference sequence). Between the trimmed V and J ends, which lost 4 bases and 2 bases, there was a span of 11 bases. The CDR3 contains 14 residues. CDR3 sequence (DNA): TGTGCCAGCAGCGTGGCTAGCGTCACAGATACGCAGTATTTT. Translation: CASSVASVTDTQYF.

A few counts support this clonotype. The chain couples TRBV20-1 to TRBJ2-7; 9 nucleotides line up with TRBD2. J lost 3 bases, V lost 0 bases, and 6 bases had no gene match. CDR3 size: 15 residues. CDR1 and CDR2 (germline): DFQATT, SNEGSKA (reference sequence). DNA of the CDR3: TGCAGTGCTAGAGATAACCAGCGGGGGGTCTACGAGCAGTACTTC. The encoded protein is CSARDNQRGVYEQYF.

In nucleotides, the CDR3 is TGTGCCTGGAGTGTAGTAGACACCGGGGAGCTGTTTTTT. As protein: CAWSVVDTGELFF. The gene calls are TRBV30 and TRBJ2-2, with D hard to call. Trimming shortened V by 0 bases and J by 3 bases, and 5 bases separated the two germline ends. Germline V gene sequence: CDR1 GTSNPN, CDR2 SVGIG (reference sequence). The CDR3 length is 13 residues.